This T cell receptor beta chain was captured by sequencing in a study of shared clonotypes between healthy human individuals (dated by TCRdb to the early 2020s). Turning to the overall study: The cohort comprised a couple of women and a few men aged 18 to 49 years. For each donor, CD4 naive and CD4 memory were each given three plates, CD8 naive was given two plates, and CD8 memory was given one plate. To estimate repertoire size and how much clonotypes are shared between individuals, the study performed deep sequencing of blood TCR repertoires from a handful of healthy adults. Libraries were prepared and TCR repertoires were sequenced by different laboratories using diverse techniques, in order to increase sequencing depth and limit assay-specific biases. Between about 0.85 and 9.5 billion PBMCs per donor were obtained by leukapheresis. Results the study describes overall, beyond this receptor: Higher generation probabilities were observed for clonotypes shared by all four sorted-subset donors than for non-shared clonotypes. Sampling was restricted to blood, and TCR repertoires in tissues likely differ from the TCR repertoires found in blood. Incomplete sequencing was indicated by rarefaction of sorted-subset datasets, despite the large sequencing depth. Because the study included only a small number of donors, the genetic and exposure-history diversity represented was limited. Pairwise subsampling led to the expectation that sequencing depth would affect the degree of clonotype sharing among donors. Larger estimated clonotype richness was generally found for naive subsets than for memory subsets. Roughly 5% of naive CD4, roughly 3.6% of naive CD8, about 2.1% of memory CD4, and around 0.4% of memory CD8 clonotypes were shared across a handful of donors.

Points on this clone: The antigen it binds to is not known. No clone much larger than this one lies a single base away; base qualities are absent.

The donors were healthy, HIV-negative adults who had no recently reported acute infections or vaccinations. Only Caucasian adults living in Nashville, Tennessee, USA were represented among the donors. CD4+ T cells were enriched through magnetic negative selection, after which naive cells were positively selected on CD45RA and the remaining negative fraction served as the memory subset. Blood was collected by leukapheresis, and PBMCs were isolated by Ficoll-Histopaque density gradient centrifugation and then cryopreserved in liquid nitrogen vapor phase. Analytical flow cytometry was used to check the purity and quantity of each magnetically sorted T cell population. Genomic DNA was isolated from every sorted fraction and measured by UV absorbance on a Nanodrop 2000c. Reading from cysteine to phenylalanine, the CDR3 counts 16 amino acids. The CDR3 DNA has 48 bases and is translated from base 1. From a lookup of the germline V gene, CDR1 and CDR2 are MDHEN and SYDVKM. V and J are truncated by 6 bases and 6 bases respectively, leaving an intervening sequence of 21 bases.

TCR CDR3 regions were amplified from genomic DNA by multiplex PCR using the deep immunoSEQ assay. For each cell subset, the extracted genomic DNA was distributed evenly across all wells of several immunoSEQ 96-well plates, and each plate served as one replicate. For sorted subsets, each replicate PCR was loaded with about 0.2 ug genomic DNA, equivalent to some 31,000 T cell genomes. Purified libraries were measured with a Qubit 3.0 fluorometer, size-checked on a Bioanalyzer 2100, and measured again with the KAPA Library Quantification kit. Every immunoSEQ 96-well plate was sequenced on a dedicated single-read 150-cycle Illumina NextSeq 550 flow cell. The authors processed their data as follows. The immunoSEQ output contained only junctional sequences without quality scores, so filtering could not match that applied to full-length reads. To assign V/J genes and CDR3, sequences were annotated against IMGT germline references using PyIR, a Python wrapper for IgBLAST v1.9. Reads with weak V/J assignments (E-value above 1e-6), missing CDR3, stop codons, out-of-frame junctions, or ambiguous translated residues were removed. V3J clonotypes were defined as sequences sharing the same inferred V gene, J gene, and CDR3 amino acid sequence. Percentage overlap between repertoires was computed as shared unique clonotypes divided by the size of the smaller repertoire. Three approaches were used to assess repertoire richness: RTK rarefaction, the Chao1 estimator, and Recon v2.1 estimates of unobserved clonotypes. Generation probabilities were computed with OLGA for all TCRbeta clonotypes obtained by the gDNA method from four donors. TCRdb holds this immuneACCESS table with in-frame rearrangements only. Some clones are missing; in checked studies, unresolved V genes explain under half, and the rest has no known cause. V, J and clone size are those of that table, while D and trimming were read from the DNA. The sample profile shows 2.3 million or so clones; 90% to 95% of them were found once. The ten largest clones capture around 0.4% of the sample.

The chain uses TRBV28 and TRBJ1-5; TRBD1 is a weak D gene call, 5 bases matching. The sequenced sample was naive CD4+ T cells from PBMCs. The sample's cell subset or site label, decoded: CD45RA+ positively selected. The clonotype comes from a man younger than 30 in good health. Some clones in this sample may be carry-over from other donors' samples. The CDR3 protein is CASSERVGAGPQPQHF. The nucleotide sequence reads as follows: TGTGCCAGCAGCGAGAGGGTGGGTGCAGGGCCTCAGCCCCAGCATTTT.